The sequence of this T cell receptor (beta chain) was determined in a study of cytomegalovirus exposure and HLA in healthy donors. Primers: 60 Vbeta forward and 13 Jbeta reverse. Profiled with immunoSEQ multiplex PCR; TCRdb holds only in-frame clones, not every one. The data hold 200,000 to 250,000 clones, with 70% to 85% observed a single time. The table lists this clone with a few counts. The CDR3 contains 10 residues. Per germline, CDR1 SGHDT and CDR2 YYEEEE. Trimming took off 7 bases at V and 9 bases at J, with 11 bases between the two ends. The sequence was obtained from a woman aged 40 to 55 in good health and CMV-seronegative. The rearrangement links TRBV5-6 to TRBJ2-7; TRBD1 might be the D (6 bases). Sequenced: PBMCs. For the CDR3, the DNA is TGTGCCAGCGGAGAGGACAGGCAGTACTTC. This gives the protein CASGEDRQYF.